This entry is about one TCR beta chain. Its target is not known. The PCR used 60 Vbeta and 13 Jbeta primers. Authors' methods: Among the unique TCR beta chains that a later analysis counted, about 81 million in all, roughly 11 million were shared. Some clones are missing from TCRdb's copy, which holds only in-frame ones; the method was immunoSEQ multiplex PCR. Clone size and the V and J calls come from that table; the DNA yielded D and trimming. The data contain more than 90,000 clones, about 75% of them singletons. The data originate from a study of cytomegalovirus exposure and HLA in healthy donors. While unrecorded immune exposures were likely, the donors were nominally healthy when sampled. Notes on the study in general: CMV serostatus stood as the only immune exposure information on hand.

V was trimmed by 0 bases and J by 6 bases, leaving 8 bases between them. The CDR3 consists of 14 residues. CDR1 and CDR2 from the germline V gene are LGHNA and YSLEER. Source material: PBMCs. The source is a middle-aged man in good health and CMV-seropositive. The genes are TRBV4-3 and TRBJ2-2; no definite D call. The CDR3 nucleotides are TGCGCCAGCAGCCAAGAGAATGGGCCCGGGGAGCTGTTTTTT. Protein: CASSQENGPGELFF.